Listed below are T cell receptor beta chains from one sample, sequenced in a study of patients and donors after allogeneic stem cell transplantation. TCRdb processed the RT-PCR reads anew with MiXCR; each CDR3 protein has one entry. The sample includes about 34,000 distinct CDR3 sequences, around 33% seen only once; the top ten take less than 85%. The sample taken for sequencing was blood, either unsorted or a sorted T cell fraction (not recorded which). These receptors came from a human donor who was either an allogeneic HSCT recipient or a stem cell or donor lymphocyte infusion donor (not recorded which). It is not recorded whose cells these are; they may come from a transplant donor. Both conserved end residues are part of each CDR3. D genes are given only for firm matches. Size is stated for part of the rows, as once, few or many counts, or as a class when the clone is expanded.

TGCAGCGTTGGTCGGCGGGTGCGAACTGAAGCTTTCTTT CSVGRRVRTEAFF few TRBV29-1 . TRBJ1-1
TGCGCCAGCAGCCAAGGGACAGGGGGGTACACTGAAGCTTTCTTT CASSQGTGGYTEAFF few TRBV5-1 TRBD1 TRBJ1-1
TGTGCCAGCAGCTTGATGGGGGGGACGAACACTGAAGCTTTCTTT CASSLMGGTNTEAFF few TRBV11-2 . TRBJ1-1
TGTGCCAGCAGCTCGTTCTACACTGAAGCTTTCTTT CASSSFYTEAFF few TRBV7-9 . TRBJ1-1
TGTGCCACCAGCAGAGGGGGGAGCGGGAGCTACGAGCAGTACTTC CATSRGGSGSYEQYF . TRBV15 TRBD2 TRBJ2-7
TGCAGTGCTAGCGGGGCCGGGACTCAAGAGACCCAGTACTTC CSASGAGTQETQYF . TRBV20-1 . TRBJ2-5
TGTGCCAGCAGCTTAGCGGGTTTGGACCGTAGTAGAAGAAGCTCCTATAATTCACCCCTCCACTTT CASSLAGLDRSRRSSYNSPLHF . TRBV7-6 . TRBJ1-6
TGTGCCAGCAGCGCGCGGACAGGGATAATACACGAGCAGTACTTC CASSARTGIIHEQYF . TRBV11-3 TRBD1 TRBJ2-7
TGTGCCAGCAGTTATAGCGATGAAAAACTGTTTTTT CASSYSDEKLFF few TRBV6-6 . TRBJ1-4
TGTGCCAGCAGCCAAGGAATTTGGACCCACTATGGCTACACCTTC CASSQGIWTHYGYTF . TRBV14 . TRBJ1-2
TGTGCCAGCAGCATTAGAGATTATGGCTACACCTTC CASSIRDYGYTF once TRBV5-6 . TRBJ1-2
TGTGCCACCAGCAGAGATCACGGGTCCGATAGCAATCAGCCCCAGCATTTT CATSRDHGSDSNQPQHF . TRBV15 . TRBJ1-5
TGCAGTGCTAGAAGGACAGCTAACTATGGCTACACCTTC CSARRTANYGYTF . TRBV20-1 . TRBJ1-2
TGTGCCATCAGTGAAATGAACACTGAAGCTTTCTTT CAISEMNTEAFF . TRBV10-3 . TRBJ1-1
TGCGCCAGCAGCCAAGTGGCCAGTCCGAACACCGGGGAGCTGTTTTTT CASSQVASPNTGELFF few TRBV4-3 . TRBJ2-2
TGTGCCAGCAGCTGGGGACAGGGGAACACTGAAGCTTTCTTT CASSWGQGNTEAFF few TRBV13 TRBD1 TRBJ1-1
TGTGCCAGCAGCCAAGTGGCATCGGGTTACGAGCAGTTCTTC CASSQVASGYEQFF . TRBV4-2 . TRBJ2-1
TGCAGCGTTCGACTGGGTCCAGGGGAGACCCAGTACTTC CSVRLGPGETQYF . TRBV29-1 . TRBJ2-5
TGTGCCACCAGTCCCGGGACAGGGGGCGTTCAGCCCCAGCATTTT CATSPGTGGVQPQHF once TRBV24-1 TRBD1 TRBJ1-5
TGTGCCAGCATCCTCGACAGGGTGGGAACTGAAGCTTTCTTT CASILDRVGTEAFF . TRBV7-8 TRBD1 TRBJ1-1
TGTGCCAGCAGCCCGTCGAGGGATGGCTACACCTTC CASSPSRDGYTF . TRBV7-2 . TRBJ1-2
TGCAGTGCTAGAGGGGGGACAACTAACTATGGCTACACCTTC CSARGGTTNYGYTF . TRBV20-1 . TRBJ1-2